A single sample is the source of the 25 T cell receptor beta chains below, sequenced in a study of blood T cell repertoires in COVID-19. Measured with immunoSEQ multiplex PCR; TCRdb has only the in-frame clones, and not every one. The table shows 160,000 or so clones, with 70% to 85% occurring only once. Source material: peripheral blood. The receptors originated from a woman between 50 and 59 years old with acute or convalescent COVID-19.

The rearrangement joins TRBV25-1 to TRBJ1-6, with 7 bases fitting TRBD1. This CDR3 region has 15 residues. Germline CDR1 reads MGHDK; CDR2 reads SYGVNS. V gave up 5 bases and J gave up 6 bases; unmatched junction bases: 7. The CDR3 nucleotides are TGTGCCAGCAGTCCACAGGGGTACCGTAATTCACCCCTCCACTTT. Protein: CASSPQGYRNSPLHF.

This clone has just a few counts. The chain has TRBV7-8 and TRBJ1-1; 9 bases align to TRBD1. The germline V gene has CDR1 SGHVS and CDR2 FQNEAQ. The CDR3 consists of 15 residues. The ends lost 7 bases at V and 0 bases at J; junction bases unmatched: 6. The CDR3 here is CASNRGQGMNTEAFF. CDR3 coding DNA: TGTGCCAGCAACAGAGGACAGGGGATGAACACTGAAGCTTTCTTT.

The genes are TRBV3-1 (or the pseudogene TRBV3-2) and TRBJ1-2, with a tentative D call TRBD1 (6 bases). V was cut by 3 bases and J by 2 bases, with 13 bases left in between. Germline CDR1 and CDR2: LGHDT and YNNKEL (reference sequence). This CDR3 spans 15 amino acids. CDR3 protein: CASSHRDIGNYGYTF. The DNA for the CDR3 is TGTGCCAGCAGCCACCGGGACATCGGCAACTATGGCTACACCTTC.

The chain recombines TRBV7-6 with TRBJ2-3, with 7 bases identical to TRBD2. J gave up 0 bases and V 5 bases, and 11 bases lay outside the gene matches. This CDR3 has 17 amino acids. Looked up from germline, CDR1 is SGHVS and CDR2 is FNYEAQ. For the CDR3, the DNA is TGTGCCAGCAGCCCTCGGGTAGCTAGCGGCAGCACAGATACGCAGTATTTT. Its translation: CASSPRVASGSTDTQYF. Combining the CDR3 with reference TRBV7-6 and TRBJ2-3 gives the whole variable domain GAGVSQSPRYKVTKRGQDVALRCDPISGHVSLYWYRQALGQGPEFLTYFNYEAQQDKSGLPNDRFSAERPEGSISTLTIQRTEQRDSAMYRCASSPRVASGSTDTQYFGPGTRLTVL.

The CDR3 loop reads CASSIVGGNTEAFF. In nucleotides, the CDR3 is TGTGCCAGTAGTATAGTGGGGGGGAACACTGAAGCTTTCTTT. The chain joins TRBV19 to TRBJ1-1; D might be TRBD1 (5 bases). There are 14 residues in the CDR3. The germline gives CDR1 LNHDA, CDR2 SQIVND (reference sequence). V shed 1 base and J shed 1 base, with 7 bases lying between them.

Only one count was recorded for this clone. V is TRBV5-4 and J is TRBJ1-5; possible D gene TRBD1, 5 bases. Trimming cost V 5 bases and J 0 bases, with 6 bases left between them. Germline V gene data show CDR1 as SGHNT and CDR2 as YYREEE (reference sequence). There are 13 residues in the CDR3. CDR3 bases: TGTGCCAGCAGTAGGGGTAGCAATCAGCCCCAGCATTTT. Residues: CASSRGSNQPQHF.

The CDR3 reads CASSDGGGPMVADTQYF. The DNA for the CDR3 is TGTGCCAGCAGTGATGGCGGGGGGCCCATGGTCGCAGATACGCAGTATTTT. The chain combines TRBV6-1 with TRBJ2-3, with 8 bases matching TRBD2. CDR3 length: 17 amino acids. The V segment lost 3 bases and the J segment 4 bases; nucleotides outside the gene matches: 12. The germline CDR1 and CDR2 sequences are MNHNS and SASEGT.

The rearrangement links TRBV15 to TRBJ2-7; 10 bases align to TRBD1. Trimming at V came to 3 bases and at J to 4 bases, leaving 6 bases not matched to a gene. The CDR3 length is 15 residues. CDR1 and CDR2 from the germline V gene are LNHNV and YYDKDF (reference sequence). CDR3 nucleotide sequence: TGTGCCACCAGCAGGGGGACAGGGGAGGTGTACGAGCAGTACTTC. Residues: CATSRGTGEVYEQYF.

In this sample, this clone turned up once. The genes are TRBV10-3 and TRBJ1-1, with no clear D. Germline V gene data show CDR1 as ENHRY and CDR2 as SYGVKD. Deletions cut 8 bases from V and 11 bases from J, with 15 bases between. The CDR3 extends over 11 amino acids. This chain's CDR3 is CAIFPPGSAFF. CDR3 coding DNA: TGTGCCATCTTCCCGCCAGGTTCGGCTTTCTTT.

This clone has a handful of counts. The chain employs TRBV27 and TRBJ2-7, with a weak D call TRBD1 (7 bases). The CDR3 has 15 amino acids. The V gene lost 3 bases and the J gene lost 4 bases, with 16 bases spanning the gap. Germline V gives CDR1 MNHEY, CDR2 SMNVEV (reference sequence). The chain's CDR3 is CASSLGGGGPYEQYF. CDR3 sequence (DNA): TGTGCCAGCAGTTTGGGCGGAGGGGGCCCTTACGAGCAGTACTTC.

The chain carries TRBV18 and TRBJ1-4; TRBD1 matches 8 bases. Unmatched junction bases numbered 4, after V lost 5 bases and J lost 2 bases. This CDR3 region has 15 residues. Looked up from germline, CDR1 is KGHSH and CDR2 is LQKENI. The CDR3 loop reads CASSFQGATNEKLFF. The CDR3 DNA is TGTGCCAGCTCATTTCAGGGGGCGACTAATGAAAAACTGTTTTTT.

This sequence joins TRBV11-3 and TRBJ2-7; perhaps TRBD1 as D (5 bases). Trimming pared 3 bases from V and 3 bases from J, leaving 15 bases between. Germline V gives CDR1 SGHNT, CDR2 YENEEA. The CDR3 consists of 15 residues. CDR3 nucleotides: TGTGCCAGCAGCTTGGGGCAGGGAAAATTCTACGAGCAGTACTTC. Protein: CASSLGQGKFYEQYF.

This rearrangement joins TRBV7-2 to TRBJ1-6; possible D gene TRBD1, 6 bases. The germline CDR1 and CDR2 sequences are SGHTA and FQGNSA. This CDR3 is 13 amino acids long. V lost 6 bases and J 5 bases, leaving 8 bases between the germline ends. The CDR3 sequence is CASRGQNNSPLHF. CDR3 nucleotides: TGTGCCAGCAGAGGACAGAATAATTCACCCCTCCACTTT.

The J gene is TRBJ1-2, the V gene TRBV7-3, with D perhaps matching TRBD1 (6 bases). V was shortened by 5 bases and J by 6 bases, with 19 bases between the two germline ends. Germline-derived CDR1 and CDR2 are SGHTA and FQGTGA. The CDR3 has 15 residues. CDR3 sequence: CASSPTNGQIHGYTF. The CDR3 nucleotides are TGTGCCAGCAGCCCGACTAACGGACAGATCCATGGCTACACCTTC.

DNA for the CDR3: TGCAGCGGGACCTACCGGGACAGGGGAAACTATGGCTACACCTTC. Its protein is CSGTYRDRGNYGYTF. This chain connects TRBV29-1 to TRBJ1-2; TRBD1 aligns across 10 bases. The germline V gene has CDR1 SQVTM and CDR2 ANQGSEA. CDR3 size: 15 residues. V shed 7 bases and J 2 bases; nucleotides not matched to a gene: 10.

The chain couples TRBV5-8 to TRBJ1-2; D perhaps matches TRBD1 (5 bases). Germline V CDR1 and CDR2: SGHTS, YDEGEE. The CDR3 is made up of 13 amino acids. Trimming left V 0 bases short and J 6 bases short, with 9 bases between. CDR3 DNA: TGTGCCAGCAGCTTGGACAGGATAGATGGCTACACCTTC. Translation gives CASSLDRIDGYTF.

The gene calls are TRBV29-1 and TRBJ2-1; possibly TRBD2 for D (6 bases). The V gene's germline CDR1 is SQVTM and CDR2 ANQGSEA. The V end was cut by 4 bases, the J end by 13 bases, with 11 bases between. The CDR3 consists of 10 residues. DNA of the CDR3: TGCAGCGTTGTTAAAGGGACTCAGTTCTTC. This translates into CSVVKGTQFF.

V gene TRBV19 combines with J gene TRBJ1-5; 7 nucleotides agree with TRBD1. V lost 5 bases to trimming and J lost 1 base; unmatched junction nucleotides: 2. CDR1 and CDR2 (germline): LNHDA, SQIVND (reference sequence). The CDR3 length is 14 residues. The CDR3 region has the DNA TGTGCCAGTAGTCGACAGGGCAGCAATCAGCCCCAGCATTTT. This codes for CASSRQGSNQPQHF.

This chain links TRBV4-1 with TRBJ1-1, with no clear D. This CDR3 has 12 amino acids. Germline V gene sequence: CDR1 MGHRA, CDR2 YSYEKL. Trimming left V 2 bases short and J 5 bases short, with 6 bases between. The CDR3 spells CASSQIGTEAFF. The DNA for the CDR3 is TGCGCCAGCAGCCAAATCGGGACTGAAGCTTTCTTT.

This clone has only a few counts. V is TRBV19 and J is TRBJ1-4; the match to TRBD1 covers 8 bases. This CDR3 contains 15 residues. With 5 bases clipped from V and 7 bases from J, the junction kept 9 bases outside the gene matches. Germline values: CDR1 LNHDA, CDR2 SQIVND (reference sequence). DNA of the CDR3: TGTGCCAGTAGTCCTCAGGGGGCAGAGAGTGAAAAACTGTTTTTT. Its translation: CASSPQGAESEKLFF.

The chain combines TRBV12-5 with TRBJ2-7, with TRBD2 matching 9 bases. The junction had 7 bases not matched to a gene; V was cut back by 4 bases and J by 0 bases. The CDR3 runs 16 residues. Germline assignment: CDR1 LGHNT and CDR2 FRNRAP. The CDR3 bases are TGTGCTAGTGGTTACCTATCAGCGGGGGGCTCCTACGAGCAGTACTTC. Amino acids: CASGYLSAGGSYEQYF.

In this sample, this clone turned up once. The V call is TRBV7-3, the J call TRBJ2-5; TRBD2 matches at 15 bases. Germline CDR1 and CDR2: SGHTA and FQGTGA. There are 16 residues in the CDR3. Trimming cost V 5 bases and J 4 bases; bases outside gene matches: 5. In DNA, the CDR3 is TGTGCCAGCAGCATCGGGACTAGCGGGGGGCGAGAGACCCAGTACTTC. This sequence encodes CASSIGTSGGRETQYF. Full variable domain (rest looked up from reference TRBV7-3 and TRBJ2-5): GAGVSQTPSNKVTEKGKYVELRCDPISGHTALYWYRQSLGQGPEFLIYFQGTGAADDSGLPNDRFFAVRPEGSVSTLKIQRTERGDSAVYLCASSIGTSGGRETQYFGPGTRLLVL.

The chain couples TRBV7-9 to TRBJ2-7; 8 positions agree with TRBD1. The CDR3 totals 15 residues. The V gene's germline CDR1 is SEHNR and CDR2 FQNEAQ (reference sequence). V shed 7 bases and J 5 bases; nucleotides not matched to a gene: 13. CDR3 DNA sequence: TGTGCCAGCACCGAACCGGGACAGGTTCTGGACGAGCAGTACTTC. It yields the protein CASTEPGQVLDEQYF.

V usage is TRBV19 and J usage is TRBJ1-3, with 7 bases aligning to TRBD1. CDR3 length: 17 residues. CDR1 and CDR2 (germline): LNHDA, SQIVND (reference sequence). The junction had 11 bases not matched to a gene; V was cut back by 6 bases and J by 0 bases. CDR3 amino acids: CASSHPPDRNSGNTIYF. In DNA, the CDR3 is TGTGCCAGTAGCCATCCCCCGGACAGGAACTCTGGAAACACCATATATTTT.

V usage is TRBV6-6 and J usage is TRBJ2-1; D uncertain. Germline CDR1 MNHNY, CDR2 SVGAGI (reference sequence). The CDR3 extends over 15 amino acids. Trimming left V 6 bases short and J 0 bases short, with 12 bases between. CDR3 loop: CASSLPKSSYNEQFF. As DNA, the CDR3 is TGTGCCAGCAGCCTTCCGAAGAGCTCCTACAATGAGCAGTTCTTC.